These 9 T cell receptor beta chains share one sample of origin, sequenced in a study of beta chain features in type 1 diabetes. Since all of the isolated RNA was reverse transcribed, expressed TCRB transcripts were what got sequenced. Assay: immunoSEQ multiplex PCR; the TCRdb copy retains only in-frame clones and omits some. This repertoire shows a few hundred thousand clones, over 12% found once; its top ten account for more than 0.015%. Sequenced material: naive CD4+ T cells from blood. These receptors were taken from a woman aged 18-30 years in good health.

The rearrangement links TRBV15 to TRBJ1-2; weak D call: TRBD1 (6 bases). This CDR3 has 14 amino acids. V was trimmed by 4 bases and J by 4 bases, leaving 13 bases between them. Germline V gene data show CDR1 as LNHNV and CDR2 as YYDKDF (reference sequence). CDR3 region: CATSTNRGAYGYTF. The CDR3 nucleotides read TGTGCCACCAGCACCAACCGGGGGGCCTATGGCTACACCTTC.

The table lists this clone with a few counts. The chain uses TRBV28 and TRBJ2-7, with a weak D call TRBD2 (6 bases). This CDR3 has 14 residues. V lost 0 bases, J lost 2 bases, and 8 bases lay in between. Germline loops: CDR1 MDHEN, CDR2 SYDVKM. The CDR3 DNA is TGTGCCAGCAGTTTATGGCGGGACCCCTACGAGCAGTACTTC. This sequence encodes CASSLWRDPYEQYF.

This clone was counted only a few times. V usage is TRBV30 and J usage is TRBJ1-5, with 7 nucleotides matching TRBD1. CDR3 length: 13 amino acids. V trimming: 5 bases; J trimming: 2 bases; junction bases outside the gene matches: 3. The germline V gene has CDR1 GTSNPN and CDR2 SVGIG (reference sequence). CDR3 nucleotide sequence: TGTGCCTGGGACAGGGCGGGCAATCAGCCCCAGCATTTT. It codes for CAWDRAGNQPQHF.

This chain links TRBV6-5 with TRBJ2-1; weak D call: TRBD2 (7 bases). Germline CDR1 is MNHEY and CDR2 is SVGAGI. Trimming took off 2 bases at V and 8 bases at J, with 10 bases between the two ends. The CDR3 contains 13 residues. Written as DNA, the CDR3 is TGTGCCAGCAGTTACGGGGGGGGCGATGAGCAGTTCTTC. Encoded protein: CASSYGGGDEQFF.

The chain carries TRBV7-9 and TRBJ2-1, with D perhaps matching TRBD1 (5 bases). This CDR3 comprises 16 residues. Germline loops: CDR1 SEHNR, CDR2 FQNEAQ (reference sequence). Deletions cut 1 base from V and 4 bases from J, with 14 bases between. The CDR3 spells CASSLDGQGTYNEQFF. The CDR3 nucleotides read TGTGCCAGCAGCTTAGACGGCCAGGGAACTTACAATGAGCAGTTCTTC.

The V call is TRBV10-3, the J call TRBJ2-5; the D is unclear. V dropped 4 bases and J dropped 3 bases, with 9 bases sitting between them. This CDR3 contains 13 residues. Per germline, CDR1 ENHRY and CDR2 SYGVKD. The CDR3 loop is CAISGQIKETQYF. CDR3 DNA sequence: TGTGCCATCAGTGGGCAGATAAAAGAGACCCAGTACTTC.

This clone showed up just a few times. The genes are TRBV18 and TRBJ1-5; D may be TRBD1 (6 bases). Deletions cut 6 bases from V and 0 bases from J, with 9 bases between. Germline CDR1 reads KGHSH; CDR2 reads LQKENI. The CDR3 runs 14 residues. As DNA, the CDR3 is TGTGCCAGCTCCGGACAGTATAGCAATCAGCCCCAGCATTTT. The encoded protein is CASSGQYSNQPQHF.

This clone was observed a few times. The genes are TRBV10-3 and TRBJ2-7, with D uncertain. Germline V gene data show CDR1 as ENHRY and CDR2 as SYGVKD. CDR3 length: 12 amino acids. V lost 2 bases and J lost 4, with 6 bases in between. CDR3 region: CAISEGVYEQYF. The CDR3 DNA is TGTGCCATCAGTGAGGGAGTGTACGAGCAGTACTTC.

This clone has just a few counts. The V and J genes are TRBV19 and TRBJ2-3; D may be TRBD2 (6 bases). V was shortened by 4 bases and J by 6 bases, with 11 bases between the two germline ends. Germline CDR1 LNHDA, CDR2 SQIVND (reference sequence). The CDR3 sequence is 13 residues long. CDR3 DNA sequence: TGTGCCAGTAGTACGAGTCGGGGGGATACGCAGTATTTT. As protein: CASSTSRGDTQYF.